This TCR beta chain was captured by sequencing in a study of control samples from healthy donors and cancer patients. The method was immunoSEQ multiplex PCR; TCRdb's version includes in-frame clones alone and lacks a portion of them. The sample lists 130,000 or so clones, around 94% seen once, with around 12% in the top ten. Material: blood. This TCR was sampled from a man between 40 and 49 years old in good health.

The chain's CDR3 is CASSLYGGAQETQYF. The CDR3 nucleotides read TGTGCCAGCAGCTTATACGGGGGGGCTCAAGAGACCCAGTACTTC. The chain couples TRBV11-2 to TRBJ2-5, with 8 bases identical to TRBD2. The CDR3 totals 15 residues. V shed 2 bases, J shed 2 bases, and the junction held 4 bases outside the gene matches. CDR1 is SGHAT, CDR2 FQNNGV, per germline.